The 26 T cell receptor beta chains below were found in one sample sequenced in a study of shared clonotypes between healthy human individuals. Sequencing was performed with immunoSEQ multiplex PCR; in TCRdb, only in-frame clones are kept and a portion is missing. The sample lists a few hundred thousand clones; almost 97% were seen once. The material sequenced was naive CD4+ T cells sorted from blood. The subset here: CD45RA+ positively selected. All receptors come from a woman in her 30s in good health.

CDR3 residues: CASSLDGQRRGPQHF. The CDR3 DNA reads as TGTGCCAGCAGCTTAGACGGCCAGAGACGGGGACCCCAGCATTTT. The genes are TRBV7-6 and TRBJ1-5; D remains unclear. V lost 1 base to trimming and J lost 10 bases, with 17 bases between them. Germline loops: CDR1 SGHVS, CDR2 FNYEAQ. This CDR3 contains 15 residues.

The chain's CDR3 is CSVAPDSRSYEQYF. The CDR3 nucleotides are TGCAGCGTTGCCCCGGACTCCCGTTCCTACGAGCAGTACTTC. The chain couples TRBV29-1 to TRBJ2-7; D might be TRBD2 (5 bases). This CDR3 comprises 14 residues. Trimming cost V 4 bases and J 1 base, with 14 bases left between them. CDR1 is SQVTM and CDR2 is ANQGSEA in the germline V gene.

The V gene is TRBV21-1, the J gene TRBJ2-5; TRBD1 is the table's D call and was not checked against the DNA. TRBV21-1 is a known pseudogene. CDR3 size: 16 residues. The CDR3 DNA reads TGTGCCAGCAGCAAAGCGGGACAGGAGACACAAGAGACCCAGTACTTC. Protein sequence: CASSKAGQETQETQYF.

This clone was counted once. Other nucleotide sequences in the sample specify the same CDR3. The chain uses TRBV6-6 and TRBJ2-5; D is possibly TRBD1 (5 bases). This CDR3 is 14 amino acids long. Trimming pared 0 bases from V and 1 base from J, leaving 6 bases between. Germline-derived CDR1 and CDR2 are MNHNY and SVGAGI (reference sequence). CDR3 sequence (DNA): TGTGCCAGCAGTTACTCGACAGCCCAAGAGACCCAGTACTTC. Protein sequence: CASSYSTAQETQYF.

The V call is TRBV28, the J call TRBJ1-5, with a possible D match to TRBD1 (6 bases). The CDR3 sequence is 16 residues long. Germline CDR1 reads MDHEN; CDR2 reads SYDVKM. V was clipped by 7 bases and J by 1 base, with 17 bases between them. In DNA form, the CDR3 reads TGTGCCAGCACTAAACAGGGTATGTTGAGCAATCAGCCCCAGCATTTT. Encoded protein: CASTKQGMLSNQPQHF. Looking up the rest from reference TRBV28 and TRBJ1-5 gives the full variable domain: DVKVTQSSRYLVKRTGEKVFLECVQDMDHENMFWYRQDPGLGLRLIYFSYDVKMKEKGDIPEGYSVSREKKERFSLILESASTNQTSMYLCASTKQGMLSNQPQHFGDGTRLSIL.

The chain has TRBV2 and TRBJ2-2; D could derive from TRBD1 or TRBD2 (6 bases each). Germline V gene data show CDR1 as SNHLY and CDR2 as FYNNEI. Trimming took off 7 bases at V and 7 bases at J, with 13 bases between the two ends. CDR3 length: 13 residues. The DNA for the CDR3 is TGTGCCAGCAAGGGGGGTGGGAACGGGGAGCTGTTTTTT. Residues: CASKGGGNGELFF.

The rearrangement uses TRBV28 and TRBJ2-5, with D perhaps matching TRBD1 (6 bases). Deletions cut 3 bases from V and 4 bases from J, with 15 bases between. Germline-derived CDR1 and CDR2 are MDHEN and SYDVKM. The CDR3 is 15 residues long. The CDR3 bases are TGTGCCAGCAGTTTGGACCCAGGGGCGGGAGAGACCCAGTACTTC. It translates to CASSLDPGAGETQYF.

A single count supports this clone. The rearrangement links TRBV5-5 to TRBJ2-3, with TRBD2 as a possible D gene (6 bases). CDR3 size: 14 residues. Germline CDR1 is SGHKS and CDR2 is YYEKEE (reference sequence). Trimming took 4 bases from V and 8 from J, leaving 17 bases between them. The CDR3 loop reads CASSLPGGPSTQYF. In DNA form, the CDR3 reads TGTGCCAGCAGCCTGCCAGGAGGGCCGAGTACGCAGTATTTT.

V and J are TRBV5-4 and TRBJ2-3; 7 bases match TRBD2. The J segment lost 6 bases and the V segment lost 6 bases, leaving 10 bases of the junction unmatched. Germline V gives CDR1 SGHNT, CDR2 YYREEE (reference sequence). The CDR3 runs 14 residues. The CDR3 is CASTPGGSVDTQYF. The CDR3 bases are TGTGCCAGCACTCCGGGCGGGAGTGTCGATACGCAGTATTTT.

This clone was recorded only once. The chain joins TRBV30 to TRBJ2-3; D unresolved. Trimming removed 5 bases at V and 4 bases at J, with 7 bases between. This CDR3 has 11 residues. CDR1 is GTSNPN and CDR2 is SVGIG in the germline V gene (reference sequence). The DNA for the CDR3 is TGTGCCTGGCAAAGAGCAGATACGCAGTATTTT. Translating gives CAWQRADTQYF.

V usage is TRBV29-1 and J usage is TRBJ1-5; no definite D call. This CDR3 comprises 13 residues. Germline CDR1 reads SQVTM; CDR2 reads ANQGSEA. V was trimmed by 3 bases and J by 2 bases, leaving 8 bases between them. In nucleotides, the CDR3 is TGCAGCGTTGAGGGTGGTGGCAATCAGCCCCAGCATTTT. This translates into CSVEGGGNQPQHF.

The chain has TRBV15 and TRBJ2-5; no reliable D call. Trimming took off 5 bases at V and 5 bases at J, with 15 bases between the two ends. This CDR3 is 14 amino acids long. Per germline, CDR1 LNHNV and CDR2 YYDKDF (reference sequence). CDR3 DNA: TGTGCCACCAGCCCCCGGGTGGGGTTGGAGACCCAGTACTTC. Encoded protein: CATSPRVGLETQYF.

This sequence joins TRBV5-4 and TRBJ2-4; 8 nucleotides agree with TRBD1. The CDR3 sequence is 14 residues long. Germline CDR1 and CDR2: SGHNT and YYREEE (reference sequence). V shed 3 bases and J 4 bases; nucleotides not matched to a gene: 3. This chain's CDR3 is CASSSRTGKNIQYF. CDR3 nucleotide sequence: TGTGCCAGCAGCTCTCGGACAGGGAAAAACATTCAGTACTTC.

This clone appeared once. The chain carries TRBV11-3 and TRBJ1-1, with 7 bases identical to TRBD1. The V segment lost 6 bases and the J segment 2 bases; nucleotides outside the gene matches: 6. There are 14 residues in the CDR3. Germline V gene lookup returns CDR1 SGHNT and CDR2 YENEEA. The CDR3 region has the DNA TGTGCCAGCAGTCGGGACAGATTTAACACTGAAGCTTTCTTT. Encoded protein: CASSRDRFNTEAFF.

A remark on this clone: A read error may produce the germline difference seen at one junction end. The CDR3: CASTEGGRAEQYF. CDR3 DNA: TGCGCCAGCACTGAGGGAGGCCGTGCTGAGCAGTACTTC. The chain joins TRBV10-1 to TRBJ2-7; possibly TRBD2 for D (6 bases). CDR3 size: 13 residues. Germline V gives CDR1 WNHNN, CDR2 SYGVQD (reference sequence).

The chain combines TRBV5-1 with TRBJ2-1; maybe TRBD2 (5 bases). Between the trimmed V and J ends, which lost 7 bases and 0 bases, there was a span of 14 bases. From germline, CDR1 is SGHRS and CDR2 YFSETQ. The length of the CDR3 is 15 residues. The CDR3 is CASGLQRSSYNEQFF. The DNA for the CDR3 is TGCGCCAGCGGCCTACAGCGGTCCTCCTACAATGAGCAGTTCTTC.

This sequence joins TRBV6-5 and TRBJ1-1; unclear D gene. The CDR3 is 15 amino acids. Per germline, CDR1 MNHEY and CDR2 SVGAGI. The V end was cut by 6 bases, the J end by 0 bases, with 14 bases between. For the CDR3, the DNA is TGTGCCAGCAGACCTAATTCCCCGTTGAACACTGAAGCTTTCTTT. Translated, it gives CASRPNSPLNTEAFF.

The CDR3 DNA is TGTGCCAGTAGACTAGCGGGGCAAGAGACCCAGTACTTC. It encodes CASRLAGQETQYF. This chain uses TRBV19 with TRBJ2-5; TRBD2 matches at 10 bases. V shed 6 bases, J shed 2 bases, and the junction held 0 bases outside the gene matches. The CDR3 has 13 amino acids. Germline assignment: CDR1 LNHDA and CDR2 SQIVND (reference sequence). Full variable domain (outside the CDR3, taken from reference TRBV19 and TRBJ2-5): DGGITQSPKYLFRKEGQNVTLSCEQNLNHDAMYWYRQDPGQGLRLIYYSQIVNDFQKGDIAEGYSVSREKKESFPLTVTSAQKNPTAFYLCASRLAGQETQYFGPGTRLLVL.

This clone was counted once. The rearrangement links TRBV27 to TRBJ2-7; tentatively, D is TRBD1 (6 bases). The germline V gene has CDR1 MNHEY and CDR2 SMNVEV (reference sequence). CDR3 length equals 15 residues. V shed 4 bases and J shed 1 base, with 14 bases lying between them. CDR3 nucleotide sequence: TGTGCCAGCAGTTCACGCAACAGGGTTTCCTACGAGCAGTACTTC. Residues: CASSSRNRVSYEQYF.

The gene calls are TRBV9 and TRBJ1-1, with D uncertain. CDR3 size: 13 residues. In germline, CDR1 is SGDLS, CDR2 YYNGEE. Trimming left V 3 bases short and J 4 bases short, with 10 bases between. CDR3 bases: TGTGCCAGCAGCGCGGGTATCAGCACTGAAGCTTTCTTT. This sequence encodes CASSAGISTEAFF.

This clone has only one observation. The chain is built from TRBV6-1 and TRBJ2-6, with 7 bases aligning to TRBD1. Trimming took 6 bases from V and 3 from J; bases not matched to a gene: 5. CDR1 is MNHNS, CDR2 SASEGT, per germline. This CDR3 contains 15 residues. CDR3 nucleotides: TGTGCCAGCAGCGCTGACAGGGTTGGGGCCAACGTCCTGACTTTC. This encodes CASSADRVGANVLTF.

The genes are TRBV28 and TRBJ2-3; 7 bases align to TRBD2. V lost 1 base and J lost 3; bases outside the gene matches: 4. Germline assignment: CDR1 MDHEN and CDR2 SYDVKM. The CDR3 runs 15 residues. The CDR3 DNA follows: TGTGCCAGCAGTTTATCGGCGGGAGCGACAGATACGCAGTATTTT. This sequence encodes CASSLSAGATDTQYF.

The DNA of the CDR3 is TGTGCCAGCAGCCGTACCGGGGCCCCCTACGAGCAGTACTTC. It codes for CASSRTGAPYEQYF. This sequence joins TRBV27 and TRBJ2-7, with D possibly being TRBD1 or TRBD2 (5 bases each). Germline loops: CDR1 MNHEY, CDR2 SMNVEV (reference sequence). The ends were cut back, 6 bases at V and 2 bases at J, with 14 bases in the middle. The CDR3 covers 14 residues.

The rearrangement uses TRBV19 and TRBJ2-1; TRBD2 matches 14 bases. The CDR3 length is 17 residues. Per the germline V gene, CDR1 is LNHDA and CDR2 is SQIVND (reference sequence). The V gene end was trimmed by 4 bases and the J gene end by 2 bases; junction bases not matched to a gene: 4. CDR3 DNA sequence: TGTGCCAGTAGTAGGGGACTAGCGGGAGTACCCTACAATGAGCAGTTCTTC. It yields the protein CASSRGLAGVPYNEQFF. Supplemented by reference TRBV19 and TRBJ2-1, the full variable domain reads DGGITQSPKYLFRKEGQNVTLSCEQNLNHDAMYWYRQDPGQGLRLIYYSQIVNDFQKGDIAEGYSVSREKKESFPLTVTSAQKNPTAFYLCASSRGLAGVPYNEQFFGPGTRLTVL.

This chain uses TRBV28 with TRBJ1-5; 8 bases fit TRBD1. Unmatched junction bases numbered 5, after V lost 5 bases and J lost 2 bases. The CDR3 is made up of 15 amino acids. CDR1 and CDR2 from the germline V gene are MDHEN and SYDVKM. Here the CDR3 reads CASSRQGLGNQPQHF. CDR3 bases: TGTGCCAGCAGTAGACAGGGGCTTGGCAATCAGCCCCAGCATTTT.

The chain uses TRBV27 and TRBJ2-5; D is undetermined. Germline-derived CDR1 and CDR2 are MNHEY and SMNVEV (reference sequence). The germline V and J ends were trimmed by 5 bases and 1 base, with 5 bases remaining between them. The CDR3 runs 12 residues. The CDR3 nucleotides read TGTGCCAGCAGTCGTCCCCAAGAGACCCAGTACTTC. This sequence encodes CASSRPQETQYF.